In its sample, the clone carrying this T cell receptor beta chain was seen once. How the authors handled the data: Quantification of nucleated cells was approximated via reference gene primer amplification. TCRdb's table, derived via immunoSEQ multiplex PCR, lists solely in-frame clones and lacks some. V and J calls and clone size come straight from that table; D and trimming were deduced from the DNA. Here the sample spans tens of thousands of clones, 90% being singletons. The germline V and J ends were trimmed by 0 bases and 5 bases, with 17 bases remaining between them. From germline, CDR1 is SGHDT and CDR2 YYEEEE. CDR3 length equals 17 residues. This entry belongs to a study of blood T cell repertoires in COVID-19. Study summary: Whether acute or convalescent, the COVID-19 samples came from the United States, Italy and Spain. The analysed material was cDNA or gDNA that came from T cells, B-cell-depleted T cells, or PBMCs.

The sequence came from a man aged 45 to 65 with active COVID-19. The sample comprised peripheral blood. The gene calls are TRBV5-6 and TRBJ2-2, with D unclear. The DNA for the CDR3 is TGTGCCAGCAGCTTGGTTTGGCAGTCTGGTATAACCGGGGAGCTGTTTTTT. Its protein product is CASSLVWQSGITGELFF. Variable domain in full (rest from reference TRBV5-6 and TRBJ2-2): DAGVTQSPTHLIKTRGQQVTLRCSPKSGHDTVSWYQQALGQGPQFIFQYYEEEERQRGNFPDRFSGHQFPNYSSELNVNALLLGDSALYLCASSLVWQSGITGELFFGEGSRLTVL.